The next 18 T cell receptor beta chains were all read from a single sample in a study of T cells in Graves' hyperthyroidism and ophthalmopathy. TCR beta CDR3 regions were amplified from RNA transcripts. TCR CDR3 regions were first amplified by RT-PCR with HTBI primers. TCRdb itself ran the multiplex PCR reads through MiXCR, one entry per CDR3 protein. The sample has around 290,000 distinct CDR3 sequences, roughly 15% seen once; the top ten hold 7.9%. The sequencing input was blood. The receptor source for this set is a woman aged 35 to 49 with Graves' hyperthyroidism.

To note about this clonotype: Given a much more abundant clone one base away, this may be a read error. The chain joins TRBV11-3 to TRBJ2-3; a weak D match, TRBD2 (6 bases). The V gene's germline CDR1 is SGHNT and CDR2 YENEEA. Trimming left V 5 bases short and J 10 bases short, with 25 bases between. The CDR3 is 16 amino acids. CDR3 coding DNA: TGTGCCAGCAGCCCCGGGCCTTCGGGGGAAGGGTCCCCGCAGTATTTT. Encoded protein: CASSPGPSGEGSPQYF.

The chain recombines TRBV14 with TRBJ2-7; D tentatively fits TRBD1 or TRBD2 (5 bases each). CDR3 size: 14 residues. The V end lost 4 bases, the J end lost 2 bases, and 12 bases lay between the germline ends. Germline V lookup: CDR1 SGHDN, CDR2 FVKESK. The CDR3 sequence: CASSPLGRPYEQYF. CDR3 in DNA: TGTGCCAGCAGCCCATTGGGACGGCCCTACGAGCAGTACTTC.

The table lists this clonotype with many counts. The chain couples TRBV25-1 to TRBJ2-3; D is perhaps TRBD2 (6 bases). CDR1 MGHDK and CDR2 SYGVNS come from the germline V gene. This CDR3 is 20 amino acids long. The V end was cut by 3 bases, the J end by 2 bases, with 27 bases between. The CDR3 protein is CASSDPSLGGVAVNTDTQYF. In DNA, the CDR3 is TGTGCCAGCAGTGACCCCTCCCTGGGCGGGGTAGCGGTAAACACAGATACGCAGTATTTT.

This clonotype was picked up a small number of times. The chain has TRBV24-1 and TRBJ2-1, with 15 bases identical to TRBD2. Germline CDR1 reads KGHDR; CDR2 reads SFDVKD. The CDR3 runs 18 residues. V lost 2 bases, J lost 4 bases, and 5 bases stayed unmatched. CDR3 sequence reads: CATSDSGLAGGRYNEQFF. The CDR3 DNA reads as TGTGCCACCAGTGATTCCGGACTAGCGGGAGGGAGGTACAATGAGCAGTTCTTC.

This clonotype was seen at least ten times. The CDR3 sequence: CASSLTDINTEAFF. CDR3 in DNA: TGTGCCAGCAGTTTAACGGATATTAACACTGAAGCTTTCTTT. V and J are TRBV12-3 or TRBV12-4 and TRBJ1-1, with unresolved D. This CDR3 has 14 residues. V dropped 2 bases and J dropped 2 bases, with 9 bases sitting between them.

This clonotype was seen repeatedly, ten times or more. CDR3 protein: CASSEDSGSTADTQYF. In DNA, the CDR3 is TGTGCCAGCAGTGAAGATAGCGGGAGTACAGCAGATACGCAGTATTTT. The chain is built from TRBV2 and TRBJ2-3; 9 nucleotides agree with TRBD2. CDR3 length equals 16 residues. CDR1 is SNHLY, CDR2 FYNNEI, per germline. V lost 1 base and J lost 4; bases outside the gene matches: 6. Looking up the rest from reference TRBV2 and TRBJ2-3 gives the full variable domain: EPEVTQTPSHQVTQMGQEVILRCVPISNHLYFYWYRQILGQKVEFLVSFYNNEISEKSEIFDDQFSVERPDGSNFTLKIRSTKLEDSAMYFCASSEDSGSTADTQYFGPGTRLTVL.

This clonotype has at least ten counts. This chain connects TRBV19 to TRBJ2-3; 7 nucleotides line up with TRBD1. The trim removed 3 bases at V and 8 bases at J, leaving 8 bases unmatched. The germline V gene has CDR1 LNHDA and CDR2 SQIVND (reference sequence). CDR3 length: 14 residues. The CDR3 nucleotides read TGTGCCAGTAGTATCTGGCGACAGGGACCTACGCAGTATTTT. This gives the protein CASSIWRQGPTQYF.

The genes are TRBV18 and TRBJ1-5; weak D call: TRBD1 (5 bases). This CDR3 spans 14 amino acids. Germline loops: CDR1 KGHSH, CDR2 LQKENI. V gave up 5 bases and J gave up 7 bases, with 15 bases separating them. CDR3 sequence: CASSKRGGDQPQHF. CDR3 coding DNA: TGTGCCAGCTCAAAACGGGGAGGGGACCAGCCCCAGCATTTT. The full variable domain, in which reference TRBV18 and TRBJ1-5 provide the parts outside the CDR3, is NAGVMQNPRHLVRRRGQEARLRCSPMKGHSHVYWYRQLPEEGLKFMVYLQKENIIDESGMPKERFSAEFPKEGPSILRIQQVVRGDSAAYFCASSKRGGDQPQHFGDGTRLSIL.

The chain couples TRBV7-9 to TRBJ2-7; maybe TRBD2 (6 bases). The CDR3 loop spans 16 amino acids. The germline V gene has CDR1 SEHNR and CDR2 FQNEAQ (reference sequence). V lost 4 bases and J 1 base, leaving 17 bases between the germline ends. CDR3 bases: TGTGCCAGCAGCTCCCCCGGCGGACTACTGTCCTACGAGCAGTACTTC. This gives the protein CASSSPGGLLSYEQYF.

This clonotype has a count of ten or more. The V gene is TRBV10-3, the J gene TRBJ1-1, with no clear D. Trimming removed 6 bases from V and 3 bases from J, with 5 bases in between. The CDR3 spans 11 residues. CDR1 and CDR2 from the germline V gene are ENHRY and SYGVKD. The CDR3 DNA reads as TGTGCCATCAGAACATACACTGAAGCTTTCTTT. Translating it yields CAIRTYTEAFF.

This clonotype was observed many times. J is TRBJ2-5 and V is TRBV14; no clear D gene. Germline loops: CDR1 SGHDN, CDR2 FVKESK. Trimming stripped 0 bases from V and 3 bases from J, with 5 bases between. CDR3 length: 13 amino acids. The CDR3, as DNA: TGTGCCAGCAGCCAAGATCTTGAAGAGACCCAGTACTTC. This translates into CASSQDLEETQYF.

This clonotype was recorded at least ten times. The CDR3 nucleotides read TGTGCCAGCATTGACCTAGCGGACGAAAACGAGCAGTACTTC. This translates into CASIDLADENEQYF. V usage is TRBV2 and J usage is TRBJ2-7; 7 bases match TRBD2. There are 14 residues in the CDR3. V was pared by 7 bases and J by 5 bases, with 11 bases of the junction left unmatched. Germline lookup yields CDR1 SNHLY and CDR2 FYNNEI.

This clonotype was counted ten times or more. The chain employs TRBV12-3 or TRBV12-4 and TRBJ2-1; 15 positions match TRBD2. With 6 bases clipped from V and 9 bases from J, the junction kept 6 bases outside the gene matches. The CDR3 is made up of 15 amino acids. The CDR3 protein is CASSWGLAGGGEQFF. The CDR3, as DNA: TGTGCCAGCAGCTGGGGACTAGCGGGAGGTGGTGAGCAGTTCTTC.

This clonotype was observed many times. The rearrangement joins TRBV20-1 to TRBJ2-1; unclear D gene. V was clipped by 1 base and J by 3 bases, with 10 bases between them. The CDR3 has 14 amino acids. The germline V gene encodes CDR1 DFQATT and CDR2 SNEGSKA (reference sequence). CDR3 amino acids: CSARGDTDYNEQFF. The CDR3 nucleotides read TGCAGTGCTAGAGGGGATACAGACTACAATGAGCAGTTCTTC.

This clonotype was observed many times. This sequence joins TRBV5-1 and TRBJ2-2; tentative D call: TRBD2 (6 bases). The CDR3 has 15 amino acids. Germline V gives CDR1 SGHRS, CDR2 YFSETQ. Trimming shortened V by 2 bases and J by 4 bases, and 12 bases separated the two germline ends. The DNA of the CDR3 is TGCGCCAGCAGCTTCACGGGAGAGGGCACCGGGGAGCTGTTTTTT. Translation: CASSFTGEGTGELFF.

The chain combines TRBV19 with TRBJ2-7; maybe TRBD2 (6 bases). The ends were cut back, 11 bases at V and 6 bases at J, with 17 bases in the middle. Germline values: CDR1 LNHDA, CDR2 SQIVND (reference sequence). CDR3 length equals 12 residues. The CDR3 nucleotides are TGTGCCTGCCGGGCGGAGGGCGGCGAGCAGTACTTC. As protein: CACRAEGGEQYF.

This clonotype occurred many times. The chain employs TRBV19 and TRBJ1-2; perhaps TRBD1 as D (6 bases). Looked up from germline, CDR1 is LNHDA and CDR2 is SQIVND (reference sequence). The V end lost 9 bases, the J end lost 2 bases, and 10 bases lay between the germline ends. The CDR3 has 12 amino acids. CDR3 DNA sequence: TGTGCCAGATTCACAGGGAACTATGGCTACACCTTC. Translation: CARFTGNYGYTF.

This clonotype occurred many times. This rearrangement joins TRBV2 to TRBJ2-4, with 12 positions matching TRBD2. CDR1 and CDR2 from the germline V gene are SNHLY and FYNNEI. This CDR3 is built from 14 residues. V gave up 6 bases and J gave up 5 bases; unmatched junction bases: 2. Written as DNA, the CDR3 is TGTGCCAGCAGGAGACTAGCGGGAGAAAACATTCAGTACTTC. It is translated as CASRRLAGENIQYF.